This TCR beta chain was sequenced in a study of cytomegalovirus exposure and HLA in healthy donors. A word on this clone: Antigen: not known.

Primers: 60 Vbeta forward and 13 Jbeta reverse. This table comes from immunoSEQ multiplex PCR, and its TCRdb copy is limited to in-frame clones, with some not included. The sample has roughly 150,000 clones; 82% are singletons. Study results and caveats: Among the most significant clusters, several appeared linked to common viral pathogens in a later analysis. Earlier results showed most TCR beta V segments being productive about 87% or about 30% of the time.

The V gene lost 2 bases and the J gene lost 8 bases, with 15 bases spanning the gap. This CDR3 contains 14 residues. CDR1 is SNHLY and CDR2 is FYNNEI in the germline V gene. This TCR was sampled from a male donor in good health and CMV-seronegative. Material: PBMCs. The chain recombines TRBV2 with TRBJ1-2, with D perhaps TRBD1 (5 bases). The CDR3 DNA follows: TGTGCCAGCAGTGAACAGGGTCAAGCGATAGGCTACACCTTC. Translation: CASSEQGQAIGYTF.